The 24 T cell receptor beta chains below all came from one sample that was sequenced in a study of blood T cell repertoires in COVID-19. Only in-frame clones appear in the TCRdb table, and some are missing; sequencing was by immunoSEQ multiplex PCR. The data contain 470,000 or so clones, roughly 88% of them singletons. Sequencing was done on a sample of peripheral blood. These receptors originate from a human donor in a cohort sampled during active COVID-19.

There are a few counts of this clone. This chain joins TRBV19 and TRBJ2-5; 8 bases match TRBD2. The CDR3 runs 14 residues. The trim removed 6 bases at V and 2 bases at J, leaving 5 bases unmatched. Germline values: CDR1 LNHDA, CDR2 SQIVND (reference sequence). The DNA for the CDR3 is TGTGCCAGTAGCTTCATAGCGGGACAAGAGACCCAGTACTTC. Translation: CASSFIAGQETQYF.

This chain joins TRBV12-3 or TRBV12-4 and TRBJ2-1; D is possibly TRBD1 (6 bases). Between the trimmed V and J ends, which lost 5 bases and 4 bases, there was a span of 6 bases. The CDR3 runs to 12 residues. The CDR3 region is CASSDRYNEQFF. The DNA for the CDR3 is TGTGCCAGCAGTGACAGGTACAATGAGCAGTTCTTC.

The sample holds one count of this clone. The rearrangement joins TRBV5-6 to TRBJ2-1; TRBD1 might be the D (6 bases). V was shortened by 6 bases and J by 4 bases, with 14 bases between the two germline ends. Germline CDR1 and CDR2: SGHDT and YYEEEE. This CDR3 is built from 14 residues. This CDR3 is CASIAGASYNEQFF. CDR3 DNA: TGTGCCAGCATAGCAGGGGCCTCATACAATGAGCAGTTCTTC.

This clone was observed a few times. The V and J genes are TRBV5-4 and TRBJ2-2; 12 bases are shared with TRBD2. The CDR3 totals 18 residues. The germline V gene has CDR1 SGHNT and CDR2 YYREEE (reference sequence). J was trimmed by 5 bases and V by 3 bases; bases with no gene match: 11. The CDR3 reads CASSWPRLAGAKTGELFF. CDR3 nucleotides: TGTGCCAGCAGCTGGCCTCGACTAGCGGGAGCCAAAACCGGGGAGCTGTTTTTT.

This chain links TRBV7-2 with TRBJ2-7, with D perhaps TRBD1 (6 bases). The CDR3 length is 14 residues. The germline gives CDR1 SGHTA, CDR2 FQGNSA. With 3 bases removed from V and 3 bases from J, the gap between germline ends came to 12 bases. CDR3 DNA: TGTGCCAGCAGCTTCGCGACAGGTTTCTACGAGCAGTACTTC. Residues: CASSFATGFYEQYF.

The chain uses TRBV7-2 and TRBJ2-5; TRBD1 matches at 7 bases. The CDR3 contains 15 residues. J was trimmed by 2 bases and V by 5 bases; bases with no gene match: 8. CDR1 is SGHTA and CDR2 is FQGNSA in the germline V gene. The CDR3 reads CASSPRGTAQETQYF. In nucleotides, the CDR3 is TGTGCCAGCAGCCCCCGAGGGACAGCTCAAGAGACCCAGTACTTC.

J is TRBJ1-1 and V is TRBV5-4, with a possible D match to TRBD1 (5 bases). CDR3 length: 14 residues. V lost 5 bases and J lost 6, with 17 bases in between. Germline CDR1 and CDR2: SGHNT and YYREEE (reference sequence). This CDR3 is CASRNQGLAAEAFF. DNA for the CDR3: TGTGCCAGCAGGAACCAGGGATTGGCCGCTGAAGCTTTCTTT.

The chain has TRBV23-1 and TRBJ1-1; D gene uncertain. Being an ORF, TRBV23-1 has a function that is uncertain. The CDR3 length is 14 residues. V was shortened by 4 bases and J by 1 base, with 10 bases between the two germline ends. CDR3 nucleotides: TGCGCCAGCAGTCCCTCTAATGGGAACACTGAAGCTTTCTTT. Translated: CASSPSNGNTEAFF.

The V and J genes are TRBV27 and TRBJ1-1; D is ambiguous. The CDR3 runs to 12 residues. V gave up 5 bases and J gave up 1 base, with 5 bases separating them. CDR1 and CDR2 from the germline V gene are MNHEY and SMNVEV (reference sequence). The CDR3 DNA is TGTGCCAGCAGTCATCAGAACACTGAAGCTTTCTTT. It is translated as CASSHQNTEAFF.

This clone was picked up one time. V usage is TRBV2 and J usage is TRBJ2-2; 13 positions match TRBD2. This CDR3 is built from 14 residues. Germline values: CDR1 SNHLY, CDR2 FYNNEI. After removal of 6 bases from V and 11 bases from J, the junction contained 6 bases not matched to a gene. The CDR3 coding sequence is TGTGCCAGCAGGGGCGGGACTAGCGGGATCGAGCTGTTTTTT. Translation: CASRGGTSGIELFF. The full variable domain, rest sourced from reference TRBV2 and TRBJ2-2, is EPEVTQTPSHQVTQMGQEVILRCVPISNHLYFYWYRQILGQKVEFLVSFYNNEISEKSEIFDDQFSVERPDGSNFTLKIRSTKLEDSAMYFCASRGGTSGIELFFGEGSRLTVL.

The chain joins TRBV27 to TRBJ1-2; possibly TRBD1 for D (6 bases). The V and J ends lost 8 bases and 2 bases respectively, with 18 bases between them. Looked up from germline, CDR1 is MNHEY and CDR2 is SMNVEV (reference sequence). The CDR3 covers 15 residues. CDR3: CASSWTATNNYGYTF. The CDR3 DNA follows: TGTGCCAGCTCATGGACAGCGACAAACAACTATGGCTACACCTTC.

The chain combines TRBV2 with TRBJ2-4, with 10 bases identical to TRBD1. Germline CDR1 reads SNHLY; CDR2 reads FYNNEI. After removal of 4 bases from V and 4 bases from J, the junction contained 1 base not matched to a gene. The CDR3 spans 14 residues. CDR3 in DNA: TGTGCCAGCAGTGGGGACAGGGGTAAAAACATTCAGTACTTC. This encodes CASSGDRGKNIQYF.

This chain joins TRBV28 and TRBJ1-4; D is unresolved. The CDR3 length is 14 residues. Germline V CDR1 and CDR2: MDHEN, SYDVKM. Trimming removed 3 bases at V and 6 bases at J, with 11 bases between. The CDR3 here is CASSLTDGDEKLFF. CDR3 DNA: TGTGCCAGCAGTTTGACGGACGGGGATGAAAAACTGTTTTTT.

This clone was counted a single time. The chain uses TRBV12-5 and TRBJ2-2, with 8 bases lining up with TRBD2. J was trimmed by 6 bases and V by 4 bases; bases with no gene match: 10. This CDR3 comprises 16 residues. Looked up from germline, CDR1 is LGHNT and CDR2 is FRNRAP. The CDR3 DNA is TGTGCTAGTGGTTCCCCCAACGGGAGGGCCCCCGGGGAGCTGTTTTTT. It translates to CASGSPNGRAPGELFF.

The chain recombines TRBV28 with TRBJ2-3, with a weak D call TRBD1 (5 bases). The CDR3 loop spans 17 amino acids. V lost 4 bases, J lost 1 base, and 18 bases lay in between. The V gene's germline CDR1 is MDHEN and CDR2 SYDVKM. The CDR3 sequence: CASSSQDTVWGTDTQYF. The CDR3 DNA sequence: TGTGCCAGCAGTTCCCAGGACACGGTATGGGGCACAGATACGCAGTATTTT.

The V and J genes are TRBV18 and TRBJ1-4; D possibly corresponds to TRBD1 (5 bases). The germline CDR1 and CDR2 sequences are KGHSH and LQKENI. The CDR3 extends over 14 amino acids. Trimming took 5 bases from V and 8 from J, leaving 15 bases between them. The CDR3 DNA reads TGTGCCAGCTCATCGCAGGGATTAGAAGAAAAACTGTTTTTT. Translation: CASSSQGLEEKLFF.

Details on this clone: A read error may produce the germline difference seen at one junction end. The rearrangement joins TRBV6-5 to TRBJ1-2; 8 bases agree with TRBD1. Germline V CDR1 and CDR2: MNHEY, SVGAGI. CDR3 length equals 11 residues. CDR3 in amino acids: CASSYQGAVSF. The CDR3 nucleotides are TGTGCCAGCAGTTACCAGGGGGCTGTTTCCTTC.

This chain connects TRBV14 to TRBJ2-5; D might be TRBD2 (5 bases). The germline CDR1 and CDR2 sequences are SGHDN and FVKESK. The CDR3 extends over 17 amino acids. Between the trimmed V and J ends, which lost 0 bases and 6 bases, there was a span of 20 bases. For the CDR3, the DNA is TGTGCCAGCAGCCAAGAGAGGTTGGTGGGAGTGGTGAAGACCCAGTACTTC. Residues: CASSQERLVGVVKTQYF.

The rearrangement links TRBV5-1 to TRBJ2-5; 7 bases map to TRBD1. Trimming took 4 bases from V and 5 from J; bases not matched to a gene: 8. CDR1 and CDR2 (germline): SGHRS, YFSETQ. The CDR3 runs to 14 residues. The CDR3 sequence: CASSETTGDETQYF. The CDR3 nucleotides read TGCGCCAGCAGCGAAACTACAGGGGACGAGACCCAGTACTTC.

CDR3 in DNA: TGTGCCAGCAGCCTCCTAGGCCCGATAAACACTGAAGCTTTCTTT. Translating it yields CASSLLGPINTEAFF. The J gene is TRBJ1-1, the V gene TRBV3-1 (or the pseudogene TRBV3-2); D gene unclear. V was cut by 4 bases and J by 2 bases, with 14 bases left in between. Germline V gene data show CDR1 as LGHDT and CDR2 as YNNKEL (reference sequence). This CDR3 has 15 amino acids.

V gene TRBV19 combines with J gene TRBJ1-5, with D perhaps matching TRBD1 (5 bases). CDR3 size: 15 residues. CDR1 LNHDA and CDR2 SQIVND come from the germline V gene (reference sequence). The V gene lost 8 bases and the J gene lost 2 bases, with 16 bases spanning the gap. DNA for the CDR3: TGTGCCAGTGGAAACCAAGGGGTTGGCAATCAGCCCCAGCATTTT. Translation: CASGNQGVGNQPQHF.

The sample holds one count of this clone. V usage is TRBV7-8 and J usage is TRBJ1-3; D remains unclear. CDR1 and CDR2 from the germline V gene are SGHVS and FQNEAQ. Trimming took 3 bases from V and 1 from J, leaving 7 bases between them. This CDR3 has 14 residues. The CDR3 loop reads CASSLHMSGNTIYF. DNA for the CDR3: TGTGCCAGCAGCTTGCACATGTCTGGAAACACCATATATTTT.

This clone occurred a few times. The rearrangement uses TRBV5-6 and TRBJ2-6, with D unclear. The germline V gene has CDR1 SGHDT and CDR2 YYEEEE. The CDR3 contains 15 residues. Trimming took off 0 bases at V and 2 bases at J, with 6 bases between the two ends. The CDR3 protein is CASSLVNPGANVLTF. In DNA form, the CDR3 reads TGTGCCAGCAGCTTGGTAAATCCTGGGGCCAACGTCCTGACTTTC.

The chain has TRBV27 and TRBJ1-2; D possibly corresponds to TRBD1 (6 bases). CDR1 and CDR2 (germline): MNHEY, SMNVEV (reference sequence). The CDR3 is made up of 13 amino acids. V was trimmed by 4 bases and J by 8 bases, leaving 14 bases between them. This CDR3 is CASSYNSGGGYTF. The CDR3 nucleotides are TGTGCCAGCAGTTATAACAGCGGGGGCGGCTACACCTTC.